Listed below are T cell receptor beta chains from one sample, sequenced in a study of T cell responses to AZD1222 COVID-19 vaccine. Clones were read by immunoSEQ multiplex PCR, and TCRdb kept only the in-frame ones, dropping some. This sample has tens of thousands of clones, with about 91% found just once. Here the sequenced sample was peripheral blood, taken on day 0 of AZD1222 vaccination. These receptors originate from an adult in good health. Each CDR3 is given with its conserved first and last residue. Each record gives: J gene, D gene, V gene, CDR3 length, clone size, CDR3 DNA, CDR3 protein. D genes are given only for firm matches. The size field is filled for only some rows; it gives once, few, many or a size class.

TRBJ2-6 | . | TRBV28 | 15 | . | TGTGCCAGCAGTTTGGCAGGGTCTGGGGCCAACGTCCTGACTTTC | CASSLAGSGANVLTF
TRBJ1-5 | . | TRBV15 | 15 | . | TGTGCCACCAGCAGAGTAGGCAGGCGGGATCAGCCCCAGCATTTT | CATSRVGRRDQPQHF
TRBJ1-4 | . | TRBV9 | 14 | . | TGTGCCAGCAGCGTAGGAGTTGGGGGTGAAAAACTGTTTTTT | CASSVGVGGEKLFF
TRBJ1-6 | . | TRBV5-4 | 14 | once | TGTGCCAGCAGCTTGGAACAGGGAAATTCACCCCTCCACTTT | CASSLEQGNSPLHF
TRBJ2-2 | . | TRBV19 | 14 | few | TGTGCCTCGAGGGTTGGGTGGAACACCGGGGAGCTGTTTTTT | CASRVGWNTGELFF
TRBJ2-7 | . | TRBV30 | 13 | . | TGTGCCTGGAGGACATCGTGGAACTACGAGCAGTACTTC | CAWRTSWNYEQYF
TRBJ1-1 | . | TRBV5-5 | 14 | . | TGTGCCAGCAGCACCCTGTTGGGTTTTGATGAAGCTTTCTTT | CASSTLLGFDEAFF
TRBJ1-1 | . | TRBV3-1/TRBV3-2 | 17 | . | TGTGCCAGCAGCCCGGACACAGCAACGGGTTTGAACACTGAAGCTTTCTTT | CASSPDTATGLNTEAFF
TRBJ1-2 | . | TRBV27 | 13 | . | TGTGCCATTCCACGGGGGCCTACCTATGGCTACACCTTC | CAIPRGPTYGYTF
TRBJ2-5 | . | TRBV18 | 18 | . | TGTGCCAGCTCACCATTCTTGACAAGCACCAGGGTGGAAGAGACCCAGTACTTC | CASSPFLTSTRVEETQYF
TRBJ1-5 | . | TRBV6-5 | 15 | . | TGTGCCAGCAGTACCCGCCTTAACGGCAATCAGCCCCAGCATTTT | CASSTRLNGNQPQHF
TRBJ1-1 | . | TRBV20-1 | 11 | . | TGCAGTGCTAGAGATGGGGCTGAAGCTTTCTTT | CSARDGAEAFF
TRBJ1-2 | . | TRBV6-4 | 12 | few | TGTGCCAGCAGTGACTCGAAGTATGGCTACACCTTC | CASSDSKYGYTF
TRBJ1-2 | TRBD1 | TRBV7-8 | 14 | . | TGTGCCAGCAGCCCCAGGGGGCCCAACTATGGCTACACCTTC | CASSPRGPNYGYTF
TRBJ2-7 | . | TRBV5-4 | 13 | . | TGTGCCAGCAGCCCTCCACAGGGCTACGAGCAGTACTTC | CASSPPQGYEQYF
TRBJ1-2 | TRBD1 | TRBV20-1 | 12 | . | TGCAGTGCCAGTACAGGGGCAGTTGGCTACACCTTC | CSASTGAVGYTF
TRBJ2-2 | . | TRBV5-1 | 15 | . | TGCGCCAGCAGCGAGCCTCGGACGAACACCGGGGAGCTGTTTTTT | CASSEPRTNTGELFF
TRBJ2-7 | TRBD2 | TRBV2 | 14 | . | TGTGCCAGCAGTGCCGGGACTATCTCCTACGAGCAGTACTTC | CASSAGTISYEQYF
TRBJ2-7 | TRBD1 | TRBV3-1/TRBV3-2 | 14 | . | TGTGCCAGCAGCCAAGTCAGGGGGCCGTACGAGCAGTACTTC | CASSQVRGPYEQYF
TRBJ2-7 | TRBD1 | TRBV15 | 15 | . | TGTGCCACCAGCACCGCCGACAGGGTCACCTACGAGCAGTACTTC | CATSTADRVTYEQYF
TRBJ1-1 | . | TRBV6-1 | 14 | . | TGTGCCAGCAGTGATCGGGGGATGAACACTGAAGCTTTCTTT | CASSDRGMNTEAFF
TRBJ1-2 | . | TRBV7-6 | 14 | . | TGTGCCAGCGGCCGTGGAGGATCTGGGGATGGCTACACCTTC | CASGRGGSGDGYTF
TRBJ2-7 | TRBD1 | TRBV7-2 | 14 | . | TGTGCCAGCAGCACTCGACAGGGAGTTAACGAGCAGTACTTC | CASSTRQGVNEQYF
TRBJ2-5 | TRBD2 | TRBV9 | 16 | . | TGTGCCAGCAGCGGCGGGAGTACTAACAACCAAGAGACCCAGTACTTC | CASSGGSTNNQETQYF
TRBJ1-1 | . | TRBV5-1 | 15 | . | TGCGCCAGCAGCTTGAATCCGGGACCGAACACTGAAGCTTTCTTT | CASSLNPGPNTEAFF
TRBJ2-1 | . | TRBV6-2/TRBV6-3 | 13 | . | TGTGCCAGCAGTCAACTACTAGCCAATGAGCAGTTCTTC | CASSQLLANEQFF
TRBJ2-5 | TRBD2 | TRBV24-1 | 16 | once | TGTGCCACCAGTGATTTTGGGACTACCATTGGGGAGACCCAGTACTTC | CATSDFGTTIGETQYF
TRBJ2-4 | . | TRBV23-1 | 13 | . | TGCGCCAGCAGTCATCCCGGTCCCCACATTCAGTACTTC | CASSHPGPHIQYF
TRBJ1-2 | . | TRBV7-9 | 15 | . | TGTGCCAGCAGCTTTGCTACAGAATCGTTCTATGGCTACACCTTC | CASSFATESFYGYTF
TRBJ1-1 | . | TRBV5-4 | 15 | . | TGTGCCAGCAGCACCCCCTCGACGTTGAACACTGAAGCTTTCTTT | CASSTPSTLNTEAFF
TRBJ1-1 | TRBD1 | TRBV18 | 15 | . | TGTGCCAGCTCACTCTACGCCGACAGGGAGGCTGAAGCTTTCTTT | CASSLYADREAEAFF
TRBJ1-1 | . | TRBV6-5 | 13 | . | TGTGCCAGCAGCGAGGGAGAAAGGGATGAAGCTTTCTTT | CASSEGERDEAFF
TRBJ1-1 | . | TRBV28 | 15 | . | TGTGCCAGCAGACTGACTTCACCGGAGAACACTGAAGCTTTCTTT | CASRLTSPENTEAFF
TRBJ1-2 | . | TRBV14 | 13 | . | TGTGCCAGCAGCCAAGATATTGGCTATGGCTACACCTTC | CASSQDIGYGYTF
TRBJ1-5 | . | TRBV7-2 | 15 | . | TGTGCCAGCAGCCCCCGGACGGACCTCAATCAGCCCCAGCATTTT | CASSPRTDLNQPQHF
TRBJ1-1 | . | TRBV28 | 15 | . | TGTGCCAGCGGTATTACAGGGTCCATGAACACTGAAGCTTTCTTT | CASGITGSMNTEAFF
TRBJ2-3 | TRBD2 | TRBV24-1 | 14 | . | TGTGCCACCAGTGATACCGGGGGGACCGATACGCAGTATTTT | CATSDTGGTDTQYF
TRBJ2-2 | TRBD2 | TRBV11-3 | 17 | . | TGTGCCAGCAGCTTATGGTCGACTAGCGGAAACACCGGGGAGCTGTTTTTT | CASSLWSTSGNTGELFF
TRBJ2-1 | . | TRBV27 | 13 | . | TGTGCCAGCAGTTACCGGGCAGGTCGGGAGCAGTTCTTC | CASSYRAGREQFF
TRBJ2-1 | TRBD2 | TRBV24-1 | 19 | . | TGTGCCACCAGTGATAACCTTAAAACAGGGACTAGCTCCTACAATGAGCAGTTCTTC | CATSDNLKTGTSSYNEQFF
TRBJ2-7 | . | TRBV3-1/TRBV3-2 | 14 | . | TGTGCCAGCAGCCAAGGGGTGGGCAGCTACGAGCAGTACTTC | CASSQGVGSYEQYF
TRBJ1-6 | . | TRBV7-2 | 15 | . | TGTGCCAGCAGCCACCCCGGGACGCAGCTGATGTCCCTCCACTTT | CASSHPGTQLMSLHF
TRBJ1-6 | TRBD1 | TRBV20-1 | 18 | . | TGCAGTGCTAGTGTGTACAGGGGGCGTCAAGTTTTTGCTTCACCCCTCCACTTT | CSASVYRGRQVFASPLHF
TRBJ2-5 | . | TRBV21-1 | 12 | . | TGTGCCAGCGCCGGACAGCGAGAGACCCAGTACTTC | CASAGQRETQYF
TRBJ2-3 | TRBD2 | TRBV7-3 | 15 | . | TGTGCCAGCAGCGTGCTAGCGGGAGGGGTAGATACGCAGTATTTT | CASSVLAGGVDTQYF
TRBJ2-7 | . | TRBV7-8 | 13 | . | TGTGCCAGCAGCTTCCCGAGCTCCTACGAGCAGTACTTC | CASSFPSSYEQYF
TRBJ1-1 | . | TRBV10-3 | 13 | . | TGTGCCATCAGGGAACACACAGGGCTTGAAGCTTTCTTT | CAIREHTGLEAFF
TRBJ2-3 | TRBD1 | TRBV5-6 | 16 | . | TGTGCCAGCAGCTTGGAGGGACAGACATCAGGGGATACGCAGTATTTT | CASSLEGQTSGDTQYF
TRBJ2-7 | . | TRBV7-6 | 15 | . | TGTGCCAGCAGCTTAGCACCGGGACAAACCTACGAGCAGTACTTC | CASSLAPGQTYEQYF
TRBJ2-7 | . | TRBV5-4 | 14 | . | TGTGCCAGCAGCTTGACCAGGGGGGCCTACGAGCAGTACTTC | CASSLTRGAYEQYF
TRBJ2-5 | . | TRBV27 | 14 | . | TGTGCCAGCAGTTTAAGGCCACCACCAGAGACCCAGTACTTC | CASSLRPPPETQYF
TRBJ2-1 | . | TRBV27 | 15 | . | TGTGCCAGTAGACGAGGCGGCCCCTTGGGAAATGAGCAGTTCTTC | CASRRGGPLGNEQFF
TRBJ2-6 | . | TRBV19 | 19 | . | TGTGCCAGTAGAAGGGACGGCGGAACGTTTAGGTCTGGGGCCAACGTCCTGACTTTC | CASRRDGGTFRSGANVLTF